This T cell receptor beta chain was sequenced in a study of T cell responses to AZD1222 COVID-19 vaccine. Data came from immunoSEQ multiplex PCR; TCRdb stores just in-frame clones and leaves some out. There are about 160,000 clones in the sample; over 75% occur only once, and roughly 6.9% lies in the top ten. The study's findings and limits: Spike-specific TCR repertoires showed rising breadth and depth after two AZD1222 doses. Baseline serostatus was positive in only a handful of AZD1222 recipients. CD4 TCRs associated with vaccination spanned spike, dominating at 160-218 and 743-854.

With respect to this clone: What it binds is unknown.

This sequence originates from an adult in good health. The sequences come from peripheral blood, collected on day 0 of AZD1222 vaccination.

As DNA, the CDR3 is TGTGCCAGCAGTGAGGGCAGGTTATTAGGCTACACCTTC. Protein: CASSEGRLLGYTF. This chain joins TRBV2 and TRBJ1-2; D gene uncertain. Trimming stripped 3 bases from V and 8 bases from J, with 13 bases between. This CDR3 region has 13 residues. The germline CDR1 and CDR2 sequences are SNHLY and FYNNEI.